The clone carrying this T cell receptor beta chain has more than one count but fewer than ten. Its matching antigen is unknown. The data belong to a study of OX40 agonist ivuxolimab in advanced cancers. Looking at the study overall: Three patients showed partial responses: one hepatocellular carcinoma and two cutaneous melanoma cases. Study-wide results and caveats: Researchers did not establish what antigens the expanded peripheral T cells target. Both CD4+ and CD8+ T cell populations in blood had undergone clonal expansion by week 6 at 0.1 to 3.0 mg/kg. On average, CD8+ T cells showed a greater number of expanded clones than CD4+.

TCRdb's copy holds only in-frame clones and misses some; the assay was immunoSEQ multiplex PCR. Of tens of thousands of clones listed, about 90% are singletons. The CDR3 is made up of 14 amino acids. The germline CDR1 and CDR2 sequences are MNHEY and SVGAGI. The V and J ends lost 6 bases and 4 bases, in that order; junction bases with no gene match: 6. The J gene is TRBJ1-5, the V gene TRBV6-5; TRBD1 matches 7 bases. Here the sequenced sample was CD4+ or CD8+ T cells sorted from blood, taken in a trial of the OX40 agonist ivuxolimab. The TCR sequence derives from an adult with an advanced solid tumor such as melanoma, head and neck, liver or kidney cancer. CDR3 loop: CASSPGQENQPQHF. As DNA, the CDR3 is TGTGCCAGCAGCCCAGGACAGGAGAATCAGCCCCAGCATTTT.